This T cell receptor (beta chain) was sequenced in a study of T-cell reconstitution after alpha-beta-depleted transplantation in children. Findings and limits, study-wide: Reportedly, roughly two months post-transplant, alpha-beta T cells arose from several hundred expanded graft clones. The authors attributed T-cell counts and diversity one year after transplant mostly to newly produced T cells. It was surviving recipient T cells and thymic progenitors that gave some patients high TCRbeta diversity at day 60.

Germline V gene lookup returns CDR1 LGHNA and CDR2 YNFKEQ. The CDR3 consists of 14 residues. V shed 1 base and J shed 1 base, with 7 bases lying between them. Unique molecular identifiers were incorporated into the prepared TCRbeta library. Using its own MiXCR run on the PCR reads, TCRdb lists one record per CDR3 protein. The data contain hundreds of thousands of distinct CDR3 sequences, nearly 8% of them singletons. A remark on this clonotype: The antigen is unknown.

The material was peripheral blood, obtained 360 days after TCRalphabeta/CD19-depleted stem cell transplant. The receptor was isolated from a female patient between 2 and 10 years old who had a stem cell transplant for Fanconi anemia, so the T cells may come from the graft donor. The chain combines TRBV4-2 with TRBJ1-1, with D perhaps matching TRBD1 (5 bases). DNA for the CDR3: TGTGCCAGCAGCCAAGTGGGGCAGAACACTGAAGCTTTCTTT. Protein: CASSQVGQNTEAFF.